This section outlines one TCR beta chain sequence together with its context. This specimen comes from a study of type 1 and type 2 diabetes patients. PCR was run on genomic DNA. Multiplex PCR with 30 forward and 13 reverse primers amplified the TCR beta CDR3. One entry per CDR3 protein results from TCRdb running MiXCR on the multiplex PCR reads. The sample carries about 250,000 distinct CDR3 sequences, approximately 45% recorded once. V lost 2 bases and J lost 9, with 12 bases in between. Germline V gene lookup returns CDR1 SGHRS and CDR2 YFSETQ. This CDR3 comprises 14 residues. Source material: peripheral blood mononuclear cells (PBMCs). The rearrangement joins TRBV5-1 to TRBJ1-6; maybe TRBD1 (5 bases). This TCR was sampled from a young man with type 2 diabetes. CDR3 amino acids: CASSFSGAGSPLHF. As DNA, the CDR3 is TGCGCCAGCAGCTTTAGCGGGGCTGGTTCACCCCTCCACTTT.